Listed below are T cell receptor beta chains from one sample, sequenced in a study of blood T cell repertoires in COVID-19. TCRdb's copy holds only in-frame clones and misses some; the assay was immunoSEQ multiplex PCR. The repertoire holds about 250,000 clones, with 75% to 90% as singletons. Sequenced sample: PBMCs or T cells enriched from blood (not recorded which). The receptors were sampled from a woman aged 25 to 39 with acute COVID-19. The CDR3 runs from the conserved cysteine through the conserved F or W. Each record gives: D gene, J gene, V gene, CDR3 length, CDR3 protein, CDR3 DNA. D genes are given only for firm matches.

d_call: -; j_call: TRBJ1-2; v_call: TRBV18; cdr3_length: 13; cdr3_aa: CASSPNRAYGYTF; cdr3_nt: TGTGCCAGCTCACCAAACAGGGCCTATGGCTACACCTTC
d_call: TRBD1; j_call: TRBJ1-1; v_call: TRBV7-8; cdr3_length: 15; cdr3_aa: CASSGYRGRDTEAFF; cdr3_nt: TGTGCCAGCAGCGGCTACAGGGGACGGGACACTGAAGCTTTCTTT
d_call: TRBD1; j_call: TRBJ2-1; v_call: TRBV5-1; cdr3_length: 15; cdr3_aa: CASSLAGQGNNEQFF; cdr3_nt: TGCGCCAGCAGCTTGGCGGGACAGGGGAACAATGAGCAGTTCTTC
d_call: -; j_call: TRBJ1-5; v_call: TRBV5-4; cdr3_length: 14; cdr3_aa: CASSSGAENQPQHF; cdr3_nt: TGTGCCAGCAGCTCGGGAGCCGAAAATCAGCCCCAGCATTTT
d_call: TRBD2; j_call: TRBJ2-1; v_call: TRBV4-3; cdr3_length: 15; cdr3_aa: CASSPTLAGKVGQFF; cdr3_nt: TGCGCCAGCAGCCCCACCCTAGCGGGGAAGGTGGGGCAGTTCTTC
d_call: TRBD1; j_call: TRBJ1-2; v_call: TRBV7-9; cdr3_length: 18; cdr3_aa: CASSLLPRQGGPNYGYTF; cdr3_nt: TGTGCCAGCAGCTTATTGCCCAGACAGGGAGGCCCAAACTATGGCTACACCTTC
d_call: TRBD1; j_call: TRBJ1-1; v_call: TRBV7-8; cdr3_length: 17; cdr3_aa: CASSPSGTGILGTEAFF; cdr3_nt: TGTGCCAGCAGCCCTAGTGGGACAGGGATTTTAGGCACTGAAGCTTTCTTT
d_call: -; j_call: TRBJ1-6; v_call: TRBV30; cdr3_length: 16; cdr3_aa: CAWSHRRRDLGSPLHF; cdr3_nt: TGTGCCTGGAGCCATCGCAGGAGGGACTTGGGCTCACCCCTCCACTTT
d_call: -; j_call: TRBJ2-5; v_call: TRBV14; cdr3_length: 14; cdr3_aa: CASSQGPGRETQYF; cdr3_nt: TGTGCCAGCAGCCAAGGGCCCGGGAGAGAGACCCAGTACTTC
d_call: TRBD2; j_call: TRBJ2-2; v_call: TRBV5-6; cdr3_length: 15; cdr3_aa: CASSGTSGRAGELFF; cdr3_nt: TGTGCCAGCAGCGGGACTAGCGGGAGGGCCGGGGAGCTGTTTTTT
d_call: -; j_call: TRBJ1-5; v_call: TRBV2; cdr3_length: 14; cdr3_aa: CASSEGLLNQPQHF; cdr3_nt: TGTGCCAGCAGTGAAGGGCTTCTCAATCAGCCCCAGCATTTT
d_call: -; j_call: TRBJ1-3; v_call: TRBV19; cdr3_length: 14; cdr3_aa: CASSIETSGNTIYF; cdr3_nt: TGTGCCAGTAGTATAGAGACATCTGGAAACACCATATATTTT
d_call: TRBD1; j_call: TRBJ1-2; v_call: TRBV30; cdr3_length: 14; cdr3_aa: CAWSHQGQNYGYTF; cdr3_nt: TGTGCCTGGAGTCATCAGGGACAGAACTATGGCTACACCTTC
d_call: -; j_call: TRBJ1-6; v_call: TRBV2; cdr3_length: 14; cdr3_aa: CARRTPNYNSPLHF; cdr3_nt: TGTGCCAGGCGGACACCAAACTATAATTCACCCCTCCACTTT
d_call: TRBD2; j_call: TRBJ2-7; v_call: TRBV28; cdr3_length: 20; cdr3_aa: CASSSVARAGGDKSSYEQYF; cdr3_nt: TGTGCCAGCAGTAGTGTTGCTAGGGCGGGGGGCGACAAGAGCTCCTACGAGCAGTACTTC